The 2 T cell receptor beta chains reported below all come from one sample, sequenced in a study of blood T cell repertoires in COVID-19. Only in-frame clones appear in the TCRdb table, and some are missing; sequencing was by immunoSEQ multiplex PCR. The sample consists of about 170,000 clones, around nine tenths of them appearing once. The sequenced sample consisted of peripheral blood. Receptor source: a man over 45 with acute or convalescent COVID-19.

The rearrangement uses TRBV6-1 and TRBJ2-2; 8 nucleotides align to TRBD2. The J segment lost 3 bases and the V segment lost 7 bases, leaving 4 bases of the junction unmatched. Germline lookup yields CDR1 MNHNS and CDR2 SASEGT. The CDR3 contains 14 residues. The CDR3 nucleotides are TGTGCCAGCATCGAACTAGCGGACACCGGGGAGCTGTTTTTT. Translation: CASIELADTGELFF.

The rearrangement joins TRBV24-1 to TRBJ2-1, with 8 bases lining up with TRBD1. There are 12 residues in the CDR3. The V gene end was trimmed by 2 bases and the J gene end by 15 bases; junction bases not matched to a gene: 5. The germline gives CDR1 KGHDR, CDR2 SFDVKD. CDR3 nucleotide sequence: TGTGCCACCAGTGATTCAGGGGGCCAGGGGTTCTTC. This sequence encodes CATSDSGGQGFF.